This is a list of T cell receptor beta chains from one sample in a study of blood T cell repertoires in COVID-19. Sequencing used immunoSEQ multiplex PCR; TCRdb keeps in-frame clones, though not all of them. Altogether fewer than 200,000 clones are present, approximately 86% being singletons, with the ten largest covering over 7.5%. The source material was peripheral blood. These receptors were collected from a man aged 45 to 65 with active or convalescent COVID-19. Both conserved end residues are part of each CDR3.

v_call: TRBV7-9; cdr3_length: 12; j_call: TRBJ2-7; cdr3_aa: CASSRQTYEQYF
v_call: TRBV5-1; cdr3_length: 16; j_call: TRBJ2-1; cdr3_aa: CASSPMTGLTYNEQFF
v_call: TRBV7-2; cdr3_length: 16; j_call: TRBJ2-2; cdr3_aa: CASSLDSKANTGELFF
v_call: TRBV6-5; cdr3_length: 13; j_call: TRBJ2-1; cdr3_aa: CASRLVGQGEQFF
v_call: TRBV6-5; cdr3_length: 15; j_call: TRBJ1-2; cdr3_aa: CASSEVEGVNYGYTF
v_call: TRBV20-1; cdr3_length: 11; j_call: TRBJ2-7; cdr3_aa: CSATQGPEQYF
v_call: TRBV7-9; cdr3_length: 17; j_call: TRBJ2-7; cdr3_aa: CASSSGLAGGTSYEQYF
v_call: TRBV11-1; cdr3_length: 14; j_call: TRBJ2-7; cdr3_aa: CASSPSGSSYEQYF
v_call: TRBV5-6; cdr3_length: 14; j_call: TRBJ2-7; cdr3_aa: CASSQTGTIYEQYF
v_call: TRBV18; cdr3_length: 14; j_call: TRBJ1-6; cdr3_aa: CASSPGQGTSPLHF
v_call: TRBV19; cdr3_length: 13; j_call: TRBJ2-5; cdr3_aa: CASSQAGVETQYF
v_call: TRBV19; cdr3_length: 14; j_call: TRBJ1-4; cdr3_aa: CASSSVATNEKLFF
v_call: TRBV30; cdr3_length: 16; j_call: TRBJ2-1; cdr3_aa: CAWTTLAGGGYNEQFF
v_call: TRBV5-1; cdr3_length: 17; j_call: TRBJ2-2; cdr3_aa: CASSPGLAGGLSGELFF
v_call: TRBV7-2; cdr3_length: 14; j_call: TRBJ2-7; cdr3_aa: CASSPRQGGYEQYF
v_call: TRBV30; cdr3_length: 16; j_call: TRBJ1-2; cdr3_aa: CAWNYGGTGLNYGYTF
v_call: TRBV6-7; cdr3_length: 19; j_call: TRBJ1-1; cdr3_aa: CASSYLTPHRASGFTEAFF
v_call: TRBV5-1; cdr3_length: 14; j_call: TRBJ1-2; cdr3_aa: CASSPGQENYGYTF
v_call: TRBV12-3/TRBV12-4; cdr3_length: 12; j_call: TRBJ1-2; cdr3_aa: CASTWDKNGYTF
v_call: TRBV21-1; cdr3_length: 19; j_call: TRBJ2-2; cdr3_aa: CASSKKSFAEDICTGELFF
v_call: TRBV30; cdr3_length: 13; j_call: TRBJ1-2; cdr3_aa: CAWSPGGGGGYTF
v_call: TRBV30; cdr3_length: 12; j_call: TRBJ1-1; cdr3_aa: CAWSRLVTEAFF
v_call: TRBV19; cdr3_length: 14; j_call: TRBJ1-5; cdr3_aa: CASSYRSGNQPQHF
v_call: TRBV4-3; cdr3_length: 17; j_call: TRBJ1-6; cdr3_aa: CASSQEGALGSNSPLHF
v_call: TRBV3-1/TRBV3-2; cdr3_length: 13; j_call: TRBJ2-3; cdr3_aa: CASSRLESDTQYF
v_call: TRBV6-5; cdr3_length: 14; j_call: TRBJ2-7; cdr3_aa: CASSLAGALYEQYF
v_call: TRBV28; cdr3_length: 13; j_call: TRBJ1-2; cdr3_aa: CASQLGGDYGYTF
v_call: TRBV15; cdr3_length: 11; j_call: TRBJ2-7; cdr3_aa: CATSRGLEQYF
v_call: TRBV5-1; cdr3_length: 15; j_call: TRBJ2-7; cdr3_aa: CASSPTLAGGSEQYF
v_call: TRBV18; cdr3_length: 16; j_call: TRBJ2-7; cdr3_aa: CASSPISGTGFHEQYF
v_call: TRBV7-9; cdr3_length: 11; j_call: TRBJ2-3; cdr3_aa: CASSRGLTQYF
v_call: TRBV11-2; cdr3_length: 16; j_call: TRBJ1-5; cdr3_aa: CASSLDPGLSNQPQHF
v_call: TRBV4-3; cdr3_length: 14; j_call: TRBJ2-7; cdr3_aa: CASSLGGVGYEQYF
v_call: TRBV6-5; cdr3_length: 13; j_call: TRBJ1-3; cdr3_aa: CASSYNSGNTIYF
v_call: TRBV24-1; cdr3_length: 14; j_call: TRBJ1-1; cdr3_aa: CATSDGGRDTEAFF
v_call: TRBV2; cdr3_length: 15; j_call: TRBJ2-2; cdr3_aa: CASSDGPANTGELFF
v_call: TRBV24-1; cdr3_length: 13; j_call: TRBJ2-7; cdr3_aa: CATSDTNSYEQYF
v_call: TRBV3-1/TRBV3-2; cdr3_length: 12; j_call: TRBJ2-5; cdr3_aa: CASRGQQETQYF
v_call: TRBV30; cdr3_length: 12; j_call: TRBJ2-7; cdr3_aa: CAYQGQFYEQYF
v_call: TRBV5-1; cdr3_length: 14; j_call: TRBJ1-1; cdr3_aa: CASSSEGMNTEAFF
v_call: TRBV5-1; cdr3_length: 15; j_call: TRBJ2-1; cdr3_aa: CASSRERAREVEQFF
v_call: TRBV3-1/TRBV3-2; cdr3_length: 14; j_call: TRBJ1-2; cdr3_aa: CASSRTGEGDGYTF